Following are 20 T cell receptor beta chains from one sample sequenced in a study of cytomegalovirus exposure and HLA in healthy donors. The study ran its PCR with 60 Vbeta and 13 Jbeta primers. TCRdb keeps only in-frame clones here, not all; method: immunoSEQ multiplex PCR. This table holds roughly 130,000 clones, roughly 70% found once. The specimen sequenced was PBMCs. Receptor source: a man aged 40-50 years in good health and CMV-seropositive.

The chain carries TRBV11-2 and TRBJ1-4; no firm D call. CDR1 is SGHAT, CDR2 FQNNGV, per germline. V was clipped by 7 bases and J by 2 bases, with 8 bases between them. CDR3 length: 13 residues. CDR3 loop: CASIGTTNEKLFF. CDR3 DNA: TGTGCCAGCATTGGCACCACTAATGAAAAACTGTTTTTT.

The genes are TRBV27 and TRBJ2-7; D perhaps matches TRBD1 (5 bases). Germline-derived CDR1 and CDR2 are MNHEY and SMNVEV (reference sequence). The V end was cut by 7 bases, the J end by 2 bases, with 12 bases between. The CDR3 sequence is 13 residues long. DNA for the CDR3: TGTGCCAGCAAAGAACAGGTTGCCTACGAGCAGTACTTC. Residues: CASKEQVAYEQYF.

This clone has a handful of counts. The chain employs TRBV5-1 and TRBJ2-1, with TRBD1 matching 7 bases. The V gene's germline CDR1 is SGHRS and CDR2 YFSETQ. J lost 4 bases, V lost 0 bases, and 4 bases had no gene match. The CDR3 loop spans 15 amino acids. Here the CDR3 DNA reads TGCGCCAGCAGCTTGGAGGGACAGCAATACAATGAGCAGTTCTTC. Residues: CASSLEGQQYNEQFF.

This clone was detected only once. The chain has TRBV28 and TRBJ1-1, with 8 bases aligning to TRBD1. The CDR3 sequence is 14 residues long. The germline CDR1 and CDR2 sequences are MDHEN and SYDVKM. V trimming: 5 bases; J trimming: 8 bases; junction bases outside the gene matches: 10. CDR3 region: CASSPRTGTVEAFF. CDR3 nucleotide sequence: TGTGCCAGCAGTCCCCGGACAGGGACGGTAGAAGCTTTCTTT.

The chain is built from TRBV9 and TRBJ2-3, with D uncertain. From germline, CDR1 is SGDLS and CDR2 YYNGEE. The germline V and J ends were trimmed by 3 bases and 0 bases, with 11 bases remaining between them. CDR3 length: 15 amino acids. The CDR3 DNA reads TGTGCCAGCAGCGACCAGACGGGTAGCACAGATACGCAGTATTTT. Its protein is CASSDQTGSTDTQYF.

The chain recombines TRBV28 with TRBJ1-6; TRBD1 matches at 9 bases. Per germline, CDR1 MDHEN and CDR2 SYDVKM. This CDR3 spans 14 amino acids. V dropped 8 bases and J dropped 5; count of bases not matched to a gene: 4. The CDR3 protein is CASRTGGDNSPLHF. The DNA of the CDR3 is TGTGCCAGCCGTACAGGGGGCGATAATTCACCCCTCCACTTT.

The chain uses TRBV10-3 and TRBJ2-7; weak D call: TRBD1 (6 bases). This CDR3 has 15 amino acids. Trimming took off 2 bases at V and 0 bases at J, with 11 bases between the two ends. Germline CDR1 reads ENHRY; CDR2 reads SYGVKD. The CDR3 nucleotides read TGTGCCATCAGTGAGAAGGCAGGGGTCTCCTACGAGCAGTACTTC. Protein sequence: CAISEKAGVSYEQYF.

This clone occurred a few times. The chain couples TRBV19 to TRBJ2-2; tentatively, D is TRBD1 (6 bases). The CDR3 is 14 amino acids. Germline V gene lookup returns CDR1 LNHDA and CDR2 SQIVND (reference sequence). Trimming cost V 7 bases and J 2 bases, with 11 bases left between them. The CDR3, as DNA: TGTGCCAGTATGCAGGGGATAAACACCGGGGAGCTGTTTTTT. The encoded protein is CASMQGINTGELFF.

J is TRBJ2-3 and V is TRBV29-1, with D possibly being TRBD1 (5 bases). The CDR3 is made up of 11 amino acids. The V end was cut by 4 bases, the J end by 5 bases, with 7 bases between. The germline V gene encodes CDR1 SQVTM and CDR2 ANQGSEA. The CDR3 sequence: CSVARVDTQYF. The CDR3 DNA is TGCAGCGTTGCCAGGGTAGATACGCAGTATTTT.

The V call is TRBV6-5, the J call TRBJ2-7; possible D gene TRBD2, 6 bases. V was cut by 6 bases and J by 0 bases, with 12 bases left in between. The CDR3 has 14 residues. Germline V gene sequence: CDR1 MNHEY, CDR2 SVGAGI. The CDR3 DNA follows: TGTGCCAGCAGCCTCGTGACTAGCTCCTACGAGCAGTACTTC. Residues: CASSLVTSSYEQYF.

The chain has TRBV28 and TRBJ2-5; D unclear. V shed 6 bases and J shed 5 bases, with 7 bases lying between them. The CDR3 covers 11 residues. Germline CDR1 MDHEN, CDR2 SYDVKM. The CDR3 reads CASSPRETQYF. CDR3 nucleotide sequence: TGTGCCAGCAGCCCCAGGGAGACCCAGTACTTC.

This clone came up a few times. The same CDR3 also results from other DNA sequences found in this sample. This rearrangement joins TRBV7-9 to TRBJ1-5; D ambiguous. This CDR3 is built from 15 residues. CDR1 and CDR2 from the germline V gene are SEHNR and FQNEAQ (reference sequence). V was cut by 1 base and J by 0 bases, with 7 bases left in between. The CDR3 region is CASSLDPGSNQPQHF. Written as DNA, the CDR3 is TGTGCCAGCAGCTTAGACCCAGGTAGCAATCAGCCCCAGCATTTT.

The chain links TRBV5-1 to TRBJ2-7, with D perhaps matching TRBD2 (5 bases). Germline V gene lookup returns CDR1 SGHRS and CDR2 YFSETQ. This CDR3 is 15 amino acids long. Deletions cut 0 bases from V and 5 bases from J, with 15 bases between. CDR3 region: CASSLGGNYKDEQYF. DNA of the CDR3: TGCGCCAGCAGCTTGGGAGGGAATTATAAGGACGAGCAGTACTTC.

The gene calls are TRBV4-2 and TRBJ2-1; possible D gene TRBD1, 5 bases. The germline V and J ends were trimmed by 4 bases and 9 bases, with 10 bases remaining between them. The CDR3 is 12 amino acids. From germline, CDR1 is LGHNA and CDR2 YNFKEQ. Here the CDR3 reads CASSLSRGEQFF. The CDR3 DNA is TGTGCCAGCAGCCTCTCAAGGGGTGAGCAGTTCTTC.

The genes are TRBV19 and TRBJ1-5; D is undetermined. The CDR3 has 15 residues. The V end was cut by 1 base, the J end by 1 base, with 8 bases between. The germline gives CDR1 LNHDA, CDR2 SQIVND (reference sequence). Here the CDR3 reads CASSIGGESNQPQHF. DNA of the CDR3: TGTGCCAGTAGTATAGGTGGGGAGAGCAATCAGCCCCAGCATTTT.

V is TRBV6-6 and J is TRBJ1-2; TRBD1 might be the D (5 bases). Per the germline V gene, CDR1 is MNHNY and CDR2 is SVGAGI (reference sequence). The CDR3 runs 12 residues. Between the trimmed V and J ends, which lost 4 bases and 8 bases, there was a span of 11 bases. CDR3 DNA: TGTGCCAGCAGTTTAGGGGCTAGGGGCTACACCTTC. Protein: CASSLGARGYTF.

V usage is TRBV4-2 and J usage is TRBJ2-1, with D possibly being TRBD2 (6 bases). The CDR3 spans 17 residues. V was pared by 4 bases and J by 0 bases, with 16 bases between. The germline gives CDR1 LGHNA, CDR2 YNFKEQ. For the CDR3, the DNA is TGTGCCAGCAGCCTCCTTAATGCGGGAAGCTCCTACAATGAGCAGTTCTTC. Translation gives CASSLLNAGSSYNEQFF.

There are a few counts of this clone. Other DNA sequences from this sample encode an identical CDR3 as well. The chain links TRBV5-6 to TRBJ2-5, with D tentatively TRBD2 (6 bases). The CDR3 is 14 residues long. The germline CDR1 and CDR2 sequences are SGHDT and YYEEEE. The V end lost 4 bases, the J end lost 2 bases, and 12 bases lay between the germline ends. CDR3 nucleotide sequence: TGTGCCAGCAGCCTCGGAGGAGGGCAAGAGACCCAGTACTTC. Translation gives CASSLGGGQETQYF.

This chain joins TRBV2 and TRBJ1-4, with D unclear. The CDR3 covers 13 residues. Per germline, CDR1 SNHLY and CDR2 FYNNEI. The V end was cut by 7 bases, the J end by 2 bases, with 8 bases between. CDR3 sequence reads: CASKRGTNEKLFF. The CDR3 nucleotides are TGTGCCAGCAAGAGAGGGACTAATGAAAAACTGTTTTTT. Looking up the rest from reference TRBV2 and TRBJ1-4 gives the full variable domain: EPEVTQTPSHQVTQMGQEVILRCVPISNHLYFYWYRQILGQKVEFLVSFYNNEISEKSEIFDDQFSVERPDGSNFTLKIRSTKLEDSAMYFCASKRGTNEKLFFGSGTQLSVL.

V is TRBV6-5 and J is TRBJ1-2; TRBD1 matches 9 bases. Germline assignment: CDR1 MNHEY and CDR2 SVGAGI. The CDR3 contains 13 residues. Trimming at V came to 6 bases and at J to 7 bases, leaving 6 bases not matched to a gene. CDR3 in DNA: TGTGCCAGCAGCCCGGGACAGGGTCTTGGCTACACCTTC. Residues: CASSPGQGLGYTF.